This TCR beta chain derives from a study of spatial heterogeneity in lung cancer. The overall study: Every unique TCR and UMI combination, on average, appeared more than ten times in raw reads. Findings and caveats of the study: Intratumoral expanded alpha and beta TCR counts were found to track tumor mutation counts.

Time point given: sample taken at primary tumor resection. Ten or more counts support this clonotype. The antigen is not known. Each CDR3 protein gets one entry after TCRdb re-called the 5' RACE reads with MiXCR. Of 20,000 to 30,000 distinct CDR3 sequences listed, roughly 8.6% are singletons. V lost 4 bases to trimming and J lost 2 bases; unmatched junction nucleotides: 11. Germline V CDR1 and CDR2: DFQATT, SNEGSKA (reference sequence). This CDR3 contains 16 residues. The sample was lung tumor tissue, taken at surgery. The genes are TRBV20-1 and TRBJ2-3; 8 bases agree with TRBD2. The sequence was collected from a male donor with early-stage non-small cell lung cancer. The CDR3 DNA reads TGCAGTGCTATTCTTGCCGGGACTAGTATCACAGATACGCAGTATTTT. Protein sequence: CSAILAGTSITDTQYF.